The 15 T cell receptor beta chains given below trace back to one sample, sequenced in a study of blood T cell repertoires in COVID-19. Assay used: immunoSEQ multiplex PCR; TCRdb lists only in-frame clones, some missing. The data show 2,500 to 3,500 clones, 85% to 95% seen once. The specimen sequenced was peripheral blood. The receptors stem from a human donor in a cohort sampled during active COVID-19.

The chain employs TRBV6-2 or TRBV6-3 and TRBJ1-1; no definite D call. V was shortened by 0 bases and J by 0 bases, with 8 bases between the two germline ends. This CDR3 spans 15 amino acids. CDR1 MNHEY and CDR2 SVGEGT come from the germline V gene. CDR3 residues: CASSYSWRMNTEAFF. CDR3 DNA sequence: TGTGCCAGCAGTTACTCGTGGAGGATGAACACTGAAGCTTTCTTT.

The chain links TRBV4-3 to TRBJ2-3, with D uncertain. The germline V gene has CDR1 LGHNA and CDR2 YSLEER. V shed 0 bases and J shed 6 bases, with 16 bases lying between them. CDR3 length equals 16 residues. CDR3 nucleotide sequence: TGCGCCAGCAGCCAAGATGTTCCAGATCTCGGGGATACGCAGTATTTT. Its translation: CASSQDVPDLGDTQYF.

The rearrangement uses TRBV4-3 and TRBJ2-7, with D possibly being TRBD1 (5 bases). CDR3 size: 14 residues. Trimming took off 0 bases at V and 2 bases at J, with 8 bases between the two ends. CDR1 and CDR2 from the germline V gene are LGHNA and YSLEER. The CDR3 DNA reads TGCGCCAGCAGCCAAGATCAGGGAACCTACGAGCAGTACTTC. Its protein product is CASSQDQGTYEQYF.

This sequence joins TRBV7-2 and TRBJ2-3; the match to TRBD2 covers 11 bases. The CDR3 has 18 residues. Germline CDR1 SGHTA, CDR2 FQGNSA. J gave up 0 bases and V 6 bases, and 11 bases lay outside the gene matches. In nucleotides, the CDR3 is TGTGCCAGCAGTCCCATAGCGGGAGGGCCGTATAGCACAGATACGCAGTATTTT. Protein sequence: CASSPIAGGPYSTDTQYF.

This chain connects TRBV19 to TRBJ2-5, with D maybe TRBD2 (5 bases). The CDR3 totals 15 residues. Germline values: CDR1 LNHDA, CDR2 SQIVND (reference sequence). V was pared by 2 bases and J by 1 base, with 11 bases between. The CDR3 spells CASSITEALQETQYF. The CDR3 DNA is TGTGCCAGTAGTATAACGGAGGCCCTCCAAGAGACCCAGTACTTC.

This chain uses TRBV5-5 with TRBJ2-5, with TRBD2 matching 10 bases. V shed 2 bases, J shed 4 bases, and the junction held 5 bases outside the gene matches. Germline CDR1 and CDR2: SGHKS and YYEKEE (reference sequence). The CDR3 has 15 residues. The CDR3 DNA reads as TGTGCCAGCAGCTTCCCAGCGGGGGGGCTAGAGACCCAGTACTTC. Residues: CASSFPAGGLETQYF.

V gene TRBV4-3 combines with J gene TRBJ1-2, with 7 bases matching TRBD1. After removal of 0 bases from V and 2 bases from J, the junction contained 0 bases not matched to a gene. Looked up from germline, CDR1 is LGHNA and CDR2 is YSLEER. The CDR3 spans 14 residues. The CDR3 here is CASSQDRGNYGYTF. The DNA of the CDR3 is TGCGCCAGCAGCCAAGACAGGGGGAACTATGGCTACACCTTC.

The chain recombines TRBV28 with TRBJ1-5; 7 nucleotides agree with TRBD1. The CDR3 is 15 amino acids. The J segment lost 4 bases and the V segment lost 3 bases, leaving 6 bases of the junction unmatched. Germline V gene data show CDR1 as MDHEN and CDR2 as SYDVKM. CDR3 sequence (DNA): TGTGCCAGCAGTTTCCTAATGGGACAGAATCAGCCCCAGCATTTT. Its translation is CASSFLMGQNQPQHF.

This chain links TRBV7-2 with TRBJ2-3; D is uncertain. The length of the CDR3 is 14 residues. Trimming stripped 2 bases from V and 3 bases from J, with 9 bases between. The V gene's germline CDR1 is SGHTA and CDR2 FQGNSA. The DNA of the CDR3 is TGTGCCAGCAGCTTAATGGCAAGAACAGATACGCAGTATTTT. This gives the protein CASSLMARTDTQYF.

This clone was counted once. The chain is built from TRBV18 and TRBJ2-2; 7 nucleotides align to TRBD2. Germline assignment: CDR1 KGHSH and CDR2 LQKENI. With 4 bases clipped from V and 1 base from J, the junction kept 3 bases outside the gene matches. This CDR3 spans 15 amino acids. CDR3 coding DNA: TGTGCCAGCTCACGGGAGGGTCGGAACACCGGGGAGCTGTTTTTT. Protein product: CASSREGRNTGELFF.

The chain is built from TRBV27 and TRBJ2-7, with TRBD2 identical over 12 bases. CDR3 length equals 16 residues. Germline CDR1 reads MNHEY; CDR2 reads SMNVEV (reference sequence). Losses at the gene ends were 5 bases for V and 0 bases for J; bases not matched to a gene: 5. CDR3: CASSRLAGAGSYEQYF. CDR3 bases: TGTGCCAGCAGTCGACTAGCGGGAGCAGGCTCCTACGAGCAGTACTTC.

The V gene is TRBV7-2, the J gene TRBJ1-4, with TRBD1 as a possible D gene (6 bases). The CDR3 is made up of 11 amino acids. CDR1 SGHTA and CDR2 FQGNSA come from the germline V gene. Trimming stripped 2 bases from V and 11 bases from J, with 6 bases between. For the CDR3, the DNA is TGTGCCAGCAGCTTAACAGGGAAACTGTTTTTT. Translation gives CASSLTGKLFF.

The rearrangement joins TRBV11-2 to TRBJ2-5; maybe TRBD1 (5 bases). The CDR3 runs 15 residues. In germline, CDR1 is SGHAT, CDR2 FQNNGV. Trimming shortened V by 1 base and J by 5 bases, and 14 bases separated the two germline ends. CDR3 protein: CASSLGLQGLETQYF. DNA for the CDR3: TGTGCCAGCAGCTTAGGGCTGCAGGGTCTGGAGACCCAGTACTTC.

The genes are TRBV20-1 and TRBJ2-5; 13 nucleotides line up with TRBD2. This CDR3 region has 15 residues. The trim removed 3 bases at V and 4 bases at J, leaving 5 bases unmatched. The germline gives CDR1 DFQATT, CDR2 SNEGSKA (reference sequence). Written as DNA, the CDR3 is TGCAGTGCTAGTGGACTAGCGGGAGCCCCAGAGACCCAGTACTTC. Its translation: CSASGLAGAPETQYF.

The chain employs TRBV6-5 and TRBJ1-2, with D uncertain. CDR1 and CDR2 (germline): MNHEY, SVGAGI. This CDR3 comprises 13 residues. Deletions cut 5 bases from V and 4 bases from J, with 11 bases between. The CDR3 sequence: CASSPRLSYGYTF. The CDR3 DNA follows: TGTGCCAGCAGTCCCCGACTGTCCTATGGCTACACCTTC.